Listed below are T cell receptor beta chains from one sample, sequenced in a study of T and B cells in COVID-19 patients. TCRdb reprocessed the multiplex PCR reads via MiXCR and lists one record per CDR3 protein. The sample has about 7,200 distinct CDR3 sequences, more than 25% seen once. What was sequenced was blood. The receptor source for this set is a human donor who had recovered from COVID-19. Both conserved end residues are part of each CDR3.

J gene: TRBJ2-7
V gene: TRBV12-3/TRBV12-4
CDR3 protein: CATGGPAGSYEQYF

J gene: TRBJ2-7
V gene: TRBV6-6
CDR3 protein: CASTPKDKSYEQYF

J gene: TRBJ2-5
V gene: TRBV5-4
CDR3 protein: CASSQGGGLRETQYF

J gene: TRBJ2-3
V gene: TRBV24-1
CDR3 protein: CATSDTGGTSTDTQYF

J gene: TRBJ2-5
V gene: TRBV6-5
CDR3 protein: CASSYRGQETQYF

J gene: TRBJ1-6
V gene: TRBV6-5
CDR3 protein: CASSRWGVDNSPLHF

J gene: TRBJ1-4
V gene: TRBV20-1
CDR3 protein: CSARGDTQPKLFF

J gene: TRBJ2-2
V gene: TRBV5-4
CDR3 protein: CASSNGQKRGTGELFF

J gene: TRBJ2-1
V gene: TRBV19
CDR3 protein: CASRGPPYNEQFF

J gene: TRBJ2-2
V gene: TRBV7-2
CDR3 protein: CASAGWADRGQSGELFF

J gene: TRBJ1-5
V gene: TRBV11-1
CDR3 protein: CASSLDGQSQPQHF

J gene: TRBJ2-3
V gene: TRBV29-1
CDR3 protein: CSAQRGDTQYF

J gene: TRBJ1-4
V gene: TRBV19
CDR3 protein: CASSITPGQPNEKLFF

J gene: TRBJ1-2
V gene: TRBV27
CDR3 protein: CASSLAAGYGYTF

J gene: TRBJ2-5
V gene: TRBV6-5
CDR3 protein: CASALGRGGETQYF

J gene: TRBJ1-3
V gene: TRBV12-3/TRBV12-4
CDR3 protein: CASSKRQILSGNTIYF

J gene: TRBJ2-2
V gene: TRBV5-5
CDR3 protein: CASTHYNTGELFF

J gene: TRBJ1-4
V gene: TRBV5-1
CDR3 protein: CASSSPDRGMVKKLFF

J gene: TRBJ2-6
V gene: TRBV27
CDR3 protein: CASSSIWDSGANVLTF

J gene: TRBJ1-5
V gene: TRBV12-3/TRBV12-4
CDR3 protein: CASSFLTITGVYSNQPQHF

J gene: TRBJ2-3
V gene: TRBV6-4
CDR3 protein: CASSDSPNRGTDTQYF

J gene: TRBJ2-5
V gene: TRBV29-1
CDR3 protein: CSVVQGARETQYF